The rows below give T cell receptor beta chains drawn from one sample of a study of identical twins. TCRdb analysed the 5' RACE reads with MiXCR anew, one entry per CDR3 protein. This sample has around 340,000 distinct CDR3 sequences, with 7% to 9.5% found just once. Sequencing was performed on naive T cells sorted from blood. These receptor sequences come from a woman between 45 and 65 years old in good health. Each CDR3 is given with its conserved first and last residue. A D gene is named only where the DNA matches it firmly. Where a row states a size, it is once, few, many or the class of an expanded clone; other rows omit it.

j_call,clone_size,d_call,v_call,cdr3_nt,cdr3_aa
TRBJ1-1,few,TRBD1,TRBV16,TGTGCCAGCAGCCAGTTCCGGGACAGTATAATGAACACTGAAGCTTTCTTT,CASSQFRDSIMNTEAFF
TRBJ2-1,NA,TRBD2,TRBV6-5,TGTGCCAGCAGTTACGCGGGAGGGAATGAGCAGTTCTTC,CASSYAGGNEQFF
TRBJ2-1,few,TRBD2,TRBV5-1,TGCGCCAGCAGCTTGTCGGTAGCGGGAGATTTTGCCAATGAGCAGTTCTTC,CASSLSVAGDFANEQFF
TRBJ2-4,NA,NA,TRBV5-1,TGCGCCAGCAGCTTCCAGGGTCCCCAAAACATTCAGTACTTC,CASSFQGPQNIQYF
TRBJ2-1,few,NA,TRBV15,TGTGCCACCAGCCCGGGACTCCTCTACAATGAGCAGTTCTTC,CATSPGLLYNEQFF
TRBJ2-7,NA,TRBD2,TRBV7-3,TGTGCCAGCAGCCCTAGGACTAGCGGAGTACCTTCCTACGAGCGGCAGTACTTC,CASSPRTSGVPSYERQYF
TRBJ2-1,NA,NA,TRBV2,TGTGCCAGCAGGTCCGGTCTCTACTATGAGCAGTTCTTC,CASRSGLYYEQFF
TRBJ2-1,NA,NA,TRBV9,TGTGCCAGCAGCGTAGCACCAGGGGACTATGAGCAGTTCTTC,CASSVAPGDYEQFF
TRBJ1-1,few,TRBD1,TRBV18,TGTGCCAGCTCAATAGACAGGGGCACTGAAGCTTTCTTT,CASSIDRGTEAFF
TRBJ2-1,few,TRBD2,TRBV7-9,TGTGCCAGCAGCCCCGCCCCCTCTACTAGCGGGAGAGTTAATGAGCAGTTCTTC,CASSPAPSTSGRVNEQFF
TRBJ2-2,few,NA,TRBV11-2,TGTGCCAGCAGCTCCAGGACCGTCATATCCGGGGAGCTGTTTTTT,CASSSRTVISGELFF
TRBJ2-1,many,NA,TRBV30,TGTGCCTGGAGTGTGGGCGGCCCGAATGAGCAGTTCTTC,CAWSVGGPNEQFF
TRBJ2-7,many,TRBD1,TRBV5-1,TGCGCCAGCGGTGCAAGTGACAGGGCTCCCTACGAGCAGTACTTC,CASGASDRAPYEQYF
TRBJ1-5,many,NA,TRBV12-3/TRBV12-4,TGTGCCAGCAGTTTGGGCACCAACAATCAGCCCCAGCATTTT,CASSLGTNNQPQHF
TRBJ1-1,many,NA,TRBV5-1,TGCGCCAGCAGCATCTCCCGGGACGGTGAAGCTTTCTTT,CASSISRDGEAFF
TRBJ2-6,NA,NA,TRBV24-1,TGTGCCACCAGTGACCCTTACATCCGCTCTGGGGCCAACGTCCTGACTTTC,CATSDPYIRSGANVLTF
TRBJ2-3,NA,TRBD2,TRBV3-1,TGTGCCAGCAGCCATCTTGCGGGAGGAGTCGGAGATACGCAGTATTTT,CASSHLAGGVGDTQYF
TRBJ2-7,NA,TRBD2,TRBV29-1,TGCAGCGTTGAGTTGAGAGCGGGAAGGACCTACGAGCAGTACTTC,CSVELRAGRTYEQYF
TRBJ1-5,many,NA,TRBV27,TGTGCCAGCAGTTCCTACAATCAGCCCCAGCATTTT,CASSSYNQPQHF
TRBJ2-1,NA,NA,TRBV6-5,TGTGCCAGCAGTCGGACTTATATAGACAATGAGCAGTTCTTC,CASSRTYIDNEQFF
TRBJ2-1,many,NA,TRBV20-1,TGCAGTGCTAGGGAAATTAGGGGCTACAATGAGCAGTTCTTC,CSAREIRGYNEQFF
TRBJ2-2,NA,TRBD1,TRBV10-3,TGTGCCATCAGACCCACAGGGGTGAACACCGGGGAGCTGTTTTTT,CAIRPTGVNTGELFF
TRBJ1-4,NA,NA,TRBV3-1,TGTGCCAGCAGCAGAGACCGGGACACCCGTAATGAAAAACTGTTTTTT,CASSRDRDTRNEKLFF
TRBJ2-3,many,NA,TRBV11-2,TGTGCCAGCAGTTTTGAGGGCACAGATACGCAGTATTTT,CASSFEGTDTQYF
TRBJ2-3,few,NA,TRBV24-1,TGTGCCACCAGGGGGGCGGGCACAGATACGCAGTATTTT,CATRGAGTDTQYF
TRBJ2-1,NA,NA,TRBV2,TGTGCCAGCAGTCGGGATAGCCTACAAGAGCAGTTCTTC,CASSRDSLQEQFF
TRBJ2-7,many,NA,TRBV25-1,TGTGCCAGCAGCAGACACAGGGACGAGCAGTACTTC,CASSRHRDEQYF
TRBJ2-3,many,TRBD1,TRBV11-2,TGTGCCAGCAGCTTAGACTACCGGGACAGAGGCACAGATACGCAGTATTTT,CASSLDYRDRGTDTQYF
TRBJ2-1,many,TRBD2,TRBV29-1,TGCAGCGTTGAAGATCCCCGGGAAGCGGGAGGGTTAAATGAGCAGTTCTTC,CSVEDPREAGGLNEQFF
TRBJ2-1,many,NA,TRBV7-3,TGTGCCAGCAGCTTATCAGGGTTCTATGAGCAGTTCTTC,CASSLSGFYEQFF
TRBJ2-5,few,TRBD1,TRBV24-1,TGTGCCACCAGTCGGCCAGGGGGAATTCAAGAGACCCAGTACTTC,CATSRPGGIQETQYF
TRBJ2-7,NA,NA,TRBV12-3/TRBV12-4,TGTGCCAGCAGCTTAGGGGCCGGCTCCTACGAGCAGTACTTC,CASSLGAGSYEQYF
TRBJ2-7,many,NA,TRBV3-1,TGTGCCAGCAGCCCTACCCCTGAAAGGACCTACGAGCAGTACTTC,CASSPTPERTYEQYF
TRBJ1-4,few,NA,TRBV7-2,TGTGCCAGCAGCGCCTCGGGTCTCGCTAATGAAAAACTGTTTTTT,CASSASGLANEKLFF
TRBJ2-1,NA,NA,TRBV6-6,TGTGCCAGCACCTACACGCGGGAGCAGTTCTTC,CASTYTREQFF
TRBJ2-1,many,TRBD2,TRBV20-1,TGCAGTGCTAGACTAGCGGGAGTTGGAGGGCAGTTCTTC,CSARLAGVGGQFF
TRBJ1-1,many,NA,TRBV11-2,TGTGCCAGCAGACTCGCCCCAACAGGGTTGGCTGAAGCTTTCTTT,CASRLAPTGLAEAFF
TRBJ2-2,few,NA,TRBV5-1,TGCGCCAGCAACAGGGATTGGAACACCGGGGAGCTGTTTTTT,CASNRDWNTGELFF
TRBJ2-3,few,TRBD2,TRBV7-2,TGTGCCAGCAGCTTAGTGTCGAGCGGGAAAGTTACAGATACGCAGTATTTT,CASSLVSSGKVTDTQYF
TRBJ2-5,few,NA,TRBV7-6,TGTGCCAGCAGCATATTGGGGAACGCGGAGACCCAGTACTTC,CASSILGNAETQYF
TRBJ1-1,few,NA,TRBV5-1,TGCGCCAGCAGCTTAGCCCCAGGGTTCTCAACTGAAGCTTTCTTT,CASSLAPGFSTEAFF
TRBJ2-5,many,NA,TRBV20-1,TGCAGTGCTAGAAGGGAGTCCCAAGAGACCCAGTACTTC,CSARRESQETQYF
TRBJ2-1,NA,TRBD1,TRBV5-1,TGCGCCAGCAGCCTGGGGGAGCCCGGGACAGGGGGCAATGAGCAGTTCTTC,CASSLGEPGTGGNEQFF
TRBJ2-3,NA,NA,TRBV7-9,TGTGCCAGCAGCCTAGCGACAGGGAAGGGCACAGATACGCAGTATTTT,CASSLATGKGTDTQYF